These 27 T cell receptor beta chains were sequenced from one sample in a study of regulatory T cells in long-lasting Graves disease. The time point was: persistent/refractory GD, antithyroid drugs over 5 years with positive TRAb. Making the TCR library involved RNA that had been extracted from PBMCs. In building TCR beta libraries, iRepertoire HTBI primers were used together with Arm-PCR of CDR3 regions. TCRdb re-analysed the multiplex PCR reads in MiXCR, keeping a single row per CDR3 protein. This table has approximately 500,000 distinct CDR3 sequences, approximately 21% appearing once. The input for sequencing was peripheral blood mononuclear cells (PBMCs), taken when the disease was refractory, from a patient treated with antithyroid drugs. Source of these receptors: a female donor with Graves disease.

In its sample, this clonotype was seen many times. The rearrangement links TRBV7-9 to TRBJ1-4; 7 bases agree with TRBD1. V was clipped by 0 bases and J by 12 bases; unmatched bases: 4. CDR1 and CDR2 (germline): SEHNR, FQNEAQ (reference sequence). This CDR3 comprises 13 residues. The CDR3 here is CASSLAEGAQLFF. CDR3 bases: TGTGCCAGCAGCTTAGCGGAGGGGGCACAACTGTTTTTT.

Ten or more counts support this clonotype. For the CDR3, the DNA is TGTGCCAGCAGCCTTGGGGGGGTGAACACTGAAGCTTTCTTT. This gives the protein CASSLGGVNTEAFF. V and J are TRBV7-9 and TRBJ1-1, with TRBD1 as a possible D gene (5 bases). This CDR3 region has 14 residues. Germline CDR1 SEHNR, CDR2 FQNEAQ (reference sequence). With 5 bases removed from V and 0 bases from J, the gap between germline ends came to 10 bases. The full variable domain, rest sourced from reference TRBV7-9 and TRBJ1-1, is DTGVSQNPRHKITKRGQNVTFRCDPISEHNRLYWYRQTLGQGPEFLTYFQNEAQLEKSRLLSDRFSAERPKGSFSTLEIQRTEQGDSAMYLCASSLGGVNTEAFFGQGTRLTVV.

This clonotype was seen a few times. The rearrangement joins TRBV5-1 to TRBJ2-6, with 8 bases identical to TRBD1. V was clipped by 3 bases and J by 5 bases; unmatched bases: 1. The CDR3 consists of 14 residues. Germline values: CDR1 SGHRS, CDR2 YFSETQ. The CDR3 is CASSSGGRANVLTF. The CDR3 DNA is TGCGCCAGCAGCTCAGGGGGCAGGGCCAACGTCCTGACTTTC.

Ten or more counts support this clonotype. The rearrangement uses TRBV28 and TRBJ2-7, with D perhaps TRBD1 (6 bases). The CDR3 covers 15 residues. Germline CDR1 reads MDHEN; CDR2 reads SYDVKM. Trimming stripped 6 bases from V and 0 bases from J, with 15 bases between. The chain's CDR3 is CASRPRGRSSYEQYF. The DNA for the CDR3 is TGTGCCAGCAGGCCCAGGGGACGCAGCTCCTACGAGCAGTACTTC.

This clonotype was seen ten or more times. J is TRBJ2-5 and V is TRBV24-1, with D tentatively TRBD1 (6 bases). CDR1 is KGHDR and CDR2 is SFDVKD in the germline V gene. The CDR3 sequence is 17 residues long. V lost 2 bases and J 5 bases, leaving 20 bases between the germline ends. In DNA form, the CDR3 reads TGTGCCACCAGTGATTCCTTCCGGGACACGGGCGGGGAGACCCAGTACTTC. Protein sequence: CATSDSFRDTGGETQYF.

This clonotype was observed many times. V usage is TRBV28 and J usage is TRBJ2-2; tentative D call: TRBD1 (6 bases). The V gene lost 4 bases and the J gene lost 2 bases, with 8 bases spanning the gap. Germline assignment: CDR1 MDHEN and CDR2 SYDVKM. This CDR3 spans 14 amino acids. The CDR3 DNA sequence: TGTGCCAGCAGTTGGGACACCAACACCGGGGAGCTGTTTTTT. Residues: CASSWDTNTGELFF. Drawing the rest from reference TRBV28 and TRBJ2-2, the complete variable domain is DVKVTQSSRYLVKRTGEKVFLECVQDMDHENMFWYRQDPGLGLRLIYFSYDVKMKEKGDIPEGYSVSREKKERFSLILESASTNQTSMYLCASSWDTNTGELFFGEGSRLTVL.

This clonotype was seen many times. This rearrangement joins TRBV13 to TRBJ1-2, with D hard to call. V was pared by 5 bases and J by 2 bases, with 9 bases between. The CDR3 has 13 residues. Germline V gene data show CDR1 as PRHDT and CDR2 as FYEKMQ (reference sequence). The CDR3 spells CASSPRTNYGYTF. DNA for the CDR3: TGTGCCAGCAGCCCCCGGACCAACTATGGCTACACCTTC. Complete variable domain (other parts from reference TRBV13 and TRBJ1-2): AAGVIQSPRHLIKEKRETATLKCYPIPRHDTVYWYQQGPGQDPQFLISFYEKMQSDKGSIPDRFSAQQFSDYHSELNMSSLELGDSALYFCASSPRTNYGYTFGSGTRLTVV.

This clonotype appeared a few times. The CDR3 nucleotides read TGTGCCAGCAGTTACTCGGGACTAGCGGGAGCAAGTGAGCAGTTCTTC. It yields the protein CASSYSGLAGASEQFF. The V call is TRBV6-6, the J call TRBJ2-1, with 14 bases identical to TRBD2. In germline, CDR1 is MNHNY, CDR2 SVGAGI (reference sequence). The CDR3 length is 16 residues. V was clipped by 0 bases and J by 9 bases; unmatched bases: 4.

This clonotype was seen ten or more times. CDR3 amino acids: CASSLAGDLQETQYF. CDR3 DNA: TGTGCCAGCAGTTTAGCGGGGGATTTACAAGAGACCCAGTACTTC. V is TRBV28 and J is TRBJ2-5; 7 bases are a match to TRBD2. Germline CDR1 reads MDHEN; CDR2 reads SYDVKM. The CDR3 loop spans 15 amino acids. V dropped 2 bases and J dropped 2; count of bases not matched to a gene: 5.

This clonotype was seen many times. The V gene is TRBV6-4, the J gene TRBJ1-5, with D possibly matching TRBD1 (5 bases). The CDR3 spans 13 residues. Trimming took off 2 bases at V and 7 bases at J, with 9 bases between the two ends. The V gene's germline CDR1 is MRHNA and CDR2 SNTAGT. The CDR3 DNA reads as TGTGCCAGCAGTGACAGGGGTCGACAGCCCCAGCATTTT. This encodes CASSDRGRQPQHF.

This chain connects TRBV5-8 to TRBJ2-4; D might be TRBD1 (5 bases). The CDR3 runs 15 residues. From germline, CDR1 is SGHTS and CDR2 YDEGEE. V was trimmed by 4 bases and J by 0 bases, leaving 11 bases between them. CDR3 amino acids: CASSGAGIAKNIQYF. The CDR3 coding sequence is TGTGCCAGCAGCGGTGCAGGGATAGCCAAAAACATTCAGTACTTC.

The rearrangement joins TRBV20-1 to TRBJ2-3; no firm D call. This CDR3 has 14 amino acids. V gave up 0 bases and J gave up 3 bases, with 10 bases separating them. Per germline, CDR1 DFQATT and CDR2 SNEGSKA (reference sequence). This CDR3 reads CSARDQRLTDTQYF. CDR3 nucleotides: TGCAGTGCTAGAGATCAGAGGTTAACAGATACGCAGTATTTT.

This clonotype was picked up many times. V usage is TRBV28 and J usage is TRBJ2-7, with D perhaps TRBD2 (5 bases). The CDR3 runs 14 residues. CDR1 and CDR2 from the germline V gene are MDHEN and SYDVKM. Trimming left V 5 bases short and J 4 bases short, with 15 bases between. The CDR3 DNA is TGTGCCAGCAGTGTTGGCCTAGCCGTATACGAGCAGTACTTC. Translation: CASSVGLAVYEQYF.

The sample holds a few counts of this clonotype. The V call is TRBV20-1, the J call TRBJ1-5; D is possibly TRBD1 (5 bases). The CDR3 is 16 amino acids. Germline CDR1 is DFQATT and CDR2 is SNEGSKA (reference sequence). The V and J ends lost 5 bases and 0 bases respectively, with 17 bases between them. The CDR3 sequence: CSAYSMGPGSNQPQHF. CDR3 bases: TGCAGTGCTTACTCGATGGGGCCGGGTAGCAATCAGCCCCAGCATTTT.

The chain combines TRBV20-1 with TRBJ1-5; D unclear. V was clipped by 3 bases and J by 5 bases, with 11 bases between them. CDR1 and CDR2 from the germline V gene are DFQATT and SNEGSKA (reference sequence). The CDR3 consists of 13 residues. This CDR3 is CSASLLKDQPQHF. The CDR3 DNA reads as TGCAGTGCTAGCCTCCTTAAAGATCAGCCCCAGCATTTT.

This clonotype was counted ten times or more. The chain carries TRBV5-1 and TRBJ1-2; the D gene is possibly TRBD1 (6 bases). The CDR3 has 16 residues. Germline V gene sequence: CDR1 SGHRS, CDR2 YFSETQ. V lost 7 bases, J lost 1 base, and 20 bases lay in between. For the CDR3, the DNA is TGCGCCAGCCGTCGTACTACAGGGAGAGTTAACTATGGCTACACCTTC. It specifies CASRRTTGRVNYGYTF. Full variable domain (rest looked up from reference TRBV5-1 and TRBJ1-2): KAGVTQTPRYLIKTRGQQVTLSCSPISGHRSVSWYQQTPGQGLQFLFEYFSETQRNKGNFPGRFSGRQFSNSRSEMNVSTLELGDSALYLCASRRTTGRVNYGYTFGSGTRLTVV.

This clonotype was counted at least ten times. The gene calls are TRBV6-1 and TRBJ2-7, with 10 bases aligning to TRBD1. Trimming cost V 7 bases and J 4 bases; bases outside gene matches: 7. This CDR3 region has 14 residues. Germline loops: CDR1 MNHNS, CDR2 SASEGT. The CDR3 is CASISPGQGYEQYF. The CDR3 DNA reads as TGTGCCAGCATCAGCCCGGGACAGGGGTACGAGCAGTACTTC.

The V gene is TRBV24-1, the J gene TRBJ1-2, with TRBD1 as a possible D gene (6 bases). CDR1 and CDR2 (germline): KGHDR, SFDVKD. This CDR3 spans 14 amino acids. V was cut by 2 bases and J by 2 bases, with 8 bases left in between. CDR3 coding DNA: TGTGCCACCAGTGATTGGGACACGAACTATGGCTACACCTTC. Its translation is CATSDWDTNYGYTF.

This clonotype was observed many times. CDR3 nucleotide sequence: TGTGCCAGCAGTTGGGACAGGGACAGAGGCTACACCTTC. It codes for CASSWDRDRGYTF. V and J are TRBV2 and TRBJ1-2; 9 bases align to TRBD1. Germline CDR1 reads SNHLY; CDR2 reads FYNNEI. The CDR3 is made up of 13 amino acids. Unmatched junction bases numbered 6, after V lost 5 bases and J lost 8 bases.

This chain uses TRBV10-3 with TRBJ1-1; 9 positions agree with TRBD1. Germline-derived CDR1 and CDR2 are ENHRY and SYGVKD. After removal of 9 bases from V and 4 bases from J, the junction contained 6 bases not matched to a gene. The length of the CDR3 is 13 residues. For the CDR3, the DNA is TGTGCCATTAACCGGGACAGGGCCACTGAAGCTTTCTTT. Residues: CAINRDRATEAFF.

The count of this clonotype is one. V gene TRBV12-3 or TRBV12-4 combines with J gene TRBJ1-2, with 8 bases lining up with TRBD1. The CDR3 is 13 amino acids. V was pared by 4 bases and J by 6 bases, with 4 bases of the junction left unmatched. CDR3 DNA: TGTGCCAGCAGTTCCCCAGGGGGCGATGGCTACACCTTC. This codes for CASSSPGGDGYTF.

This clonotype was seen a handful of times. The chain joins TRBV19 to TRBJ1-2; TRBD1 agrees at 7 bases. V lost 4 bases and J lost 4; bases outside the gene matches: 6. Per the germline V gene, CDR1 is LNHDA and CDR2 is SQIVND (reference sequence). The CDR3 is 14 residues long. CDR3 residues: CASSTARQGYGYTF. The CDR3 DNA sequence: TGTGCCAGTAGTACCGCCCGACAGGGCTATGGCTACACCTTC.

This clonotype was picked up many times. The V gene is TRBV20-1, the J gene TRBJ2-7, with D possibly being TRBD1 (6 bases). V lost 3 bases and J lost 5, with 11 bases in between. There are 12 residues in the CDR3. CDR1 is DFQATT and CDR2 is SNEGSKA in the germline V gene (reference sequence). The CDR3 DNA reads TGCAGTGCTAGTGCCTGGGGGCACGAGCAGTACTTC. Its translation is CSASAWGHEQYF.

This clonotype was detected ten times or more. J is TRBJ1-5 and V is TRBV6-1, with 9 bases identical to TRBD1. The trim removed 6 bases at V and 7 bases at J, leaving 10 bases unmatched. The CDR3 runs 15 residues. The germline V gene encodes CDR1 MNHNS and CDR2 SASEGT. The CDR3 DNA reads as TGTGCCAGCAGCCCTCGGACAGGGGTAAAACAGCCCCAGCATTTT. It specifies CASSPRTGVKQPQHF.

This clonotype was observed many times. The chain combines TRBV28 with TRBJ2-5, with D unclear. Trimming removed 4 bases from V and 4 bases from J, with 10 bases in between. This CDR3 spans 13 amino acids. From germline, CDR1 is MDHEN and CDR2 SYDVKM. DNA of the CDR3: TGTGCCAGCAGTTCTGCTAAGAGAGAGACCCAGTACTTC. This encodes CASSSAKRETQYF.

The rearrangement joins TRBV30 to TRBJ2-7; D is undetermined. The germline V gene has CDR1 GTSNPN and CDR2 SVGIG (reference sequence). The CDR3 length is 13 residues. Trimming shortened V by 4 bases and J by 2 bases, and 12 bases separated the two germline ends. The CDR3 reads CAWNAGLPYEQYF. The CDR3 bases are TGTGCCTGGAATGCAGGTCTCCCCTACGAGCAGTACTTC.

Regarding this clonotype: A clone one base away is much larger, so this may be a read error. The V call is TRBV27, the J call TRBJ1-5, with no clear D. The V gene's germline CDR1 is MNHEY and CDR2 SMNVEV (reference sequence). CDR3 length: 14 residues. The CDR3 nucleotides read TGTGCCAGCAGTCTCCGGGCCTTCAATCGGCCCCAGCATTTT. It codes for CASSLRAFNRPQHF.